The entry below gives a single TCR beta chain sequence along with its context. This sample stems from a study of OX40 agonist ivuxolimab in advanced cancers. Across the study: The group had a mean age of around 64 years, ranged from 23 to 79, and was 80% to 90% male.

Sequencing was performed with immunoSEQ multiplex PCR; in TCRdb, only in-frame clones are kept and a portion is missing. The repertoire holds more than 20,000 clones, with around 81% as singletons. The CDR3 length is 14 residues. The V and J ends lost 3 bases and 5 bases, in that order; junction bases with no gene match: 4. Germline values: CDR1 MNHEY, CDR2 SMNVEV (reference sequence). This TCR came from an adult with an advanced solid tumor such as melanoma, head and neck, liver or kidney cancer. The chain recombines TRBV27 with TRBJ1-5; the match to TRBD1 covers 7 bases. Specimen: CD4+ or CD8+ T cells sorted from blood, collected in a trial of the OX40 agonist ivuxolimab. The CDR3 region has the DNA TGTGCCAGCAGTTTTGGGGACAGATATCAGCCCCAGCATTTT. This encodes CASSFGDRYQPQHF.